This note documents a single T cell receptor (beta chain) sequence. Trimming took 5 bases from V and 4 from J; bases not matched to a gene: 7. Germline values: CDR1 PRHDT, CDR2 FYEKMQ (reference sequence). The CDR3 totals 14 residues. Original data processing: Amplification of reference gene primers provided the estimated nucleated cell counts. The method was immunoSEQ multiplex PCR; TCRdb's version includes in-frame clones alone and lacks a portion of them. That table supplies the V and J calls and clone size; D and trimming were determined from the DNA. The sample has about 46,000 clones, about 90% seen once; the top ten hold around 8.3%. The sample comes from a study of blood T cell repertoires in COVID-19. The wider study: From the United States, Italy and Spain came samples of acute and convalescent COVID-19. T cells, B-cell-depleted T cells, or PBMCs provided the cDNA or gDNA that served as material.

The receptor's source is a man aged 50-60 years with acute or convalescent COVID-19. Sequenced input: peripheral blood. The chain links TRBV13 to TRBJ1-2, with 7 nucleotides matching TRBD1. CDR3: CASSPRDSSYGYTF. CDR3 nucleotide sequence: TGTGCCAGCAGCCCACGGGACAGTTCCTATGGCTACACCTTC.